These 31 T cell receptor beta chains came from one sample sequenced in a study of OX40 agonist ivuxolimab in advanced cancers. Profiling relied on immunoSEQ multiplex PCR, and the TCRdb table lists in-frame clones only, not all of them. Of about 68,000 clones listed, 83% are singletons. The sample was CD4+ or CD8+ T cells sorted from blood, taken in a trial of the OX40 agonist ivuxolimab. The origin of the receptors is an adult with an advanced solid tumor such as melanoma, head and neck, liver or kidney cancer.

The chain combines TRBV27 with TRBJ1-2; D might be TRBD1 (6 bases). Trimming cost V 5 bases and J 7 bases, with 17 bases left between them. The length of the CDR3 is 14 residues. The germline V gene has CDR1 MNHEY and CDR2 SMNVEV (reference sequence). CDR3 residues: CASSGQGKSGGYTF. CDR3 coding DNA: TGTGCCAGCAGTGGGCAGGGGAAGTCGGGTGGCTACACCTTC.

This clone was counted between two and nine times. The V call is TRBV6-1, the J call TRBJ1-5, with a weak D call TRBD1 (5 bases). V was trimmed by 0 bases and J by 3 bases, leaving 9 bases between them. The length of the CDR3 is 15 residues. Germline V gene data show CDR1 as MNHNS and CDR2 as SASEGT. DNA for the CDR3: TGTGCCAGCAGTGAAGCACCGGGGCCCAATCAGCCCCAGCATTTT. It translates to CASSEAPGPNQPQHF.

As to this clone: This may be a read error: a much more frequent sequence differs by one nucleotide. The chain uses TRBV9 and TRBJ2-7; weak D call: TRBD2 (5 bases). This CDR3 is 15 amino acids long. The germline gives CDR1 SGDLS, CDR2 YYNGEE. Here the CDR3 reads CVSSPRAGTIGEQYF. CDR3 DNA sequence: TGTGTCAGCAGCCCGCGGGCCGGTACAATTGGTGAGCAGTACTTC. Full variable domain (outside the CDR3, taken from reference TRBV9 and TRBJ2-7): DSGVTQTPKHLITATGQRVTLRCSPRSGDLSVYWYQQSLDQGLQFLIQYYNGEERAKGNILERFSAQQFPDLHSELNLSSLELGDSALYFCVSSPRAGTIGEQYFGPGTRLTVT.

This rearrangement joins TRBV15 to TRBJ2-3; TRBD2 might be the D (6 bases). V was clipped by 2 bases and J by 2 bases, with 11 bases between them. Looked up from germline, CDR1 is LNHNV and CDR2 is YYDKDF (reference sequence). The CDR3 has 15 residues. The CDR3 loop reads CATSRPRGFTDTQYF. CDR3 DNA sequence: TGTGCCACCAGCAGACCCCGGGGGTTCACAGATACGCAGTATTTT.

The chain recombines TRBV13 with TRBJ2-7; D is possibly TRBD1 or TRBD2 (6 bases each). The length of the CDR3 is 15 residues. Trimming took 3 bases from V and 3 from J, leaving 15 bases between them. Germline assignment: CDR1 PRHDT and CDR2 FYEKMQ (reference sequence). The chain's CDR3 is CASSLPGAELYEQYF. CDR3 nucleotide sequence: TGTGCCAGCAGCTTGCCGGGGGCCGAACTCTACGAGCAGTACTTC.

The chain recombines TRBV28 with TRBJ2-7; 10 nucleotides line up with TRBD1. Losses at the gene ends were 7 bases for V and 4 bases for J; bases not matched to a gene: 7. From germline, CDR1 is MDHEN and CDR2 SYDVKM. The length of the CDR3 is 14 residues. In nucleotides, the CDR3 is TGTGCCAGCAATAAGGACAGGGGGAGGTACGAGCAGTACTTC. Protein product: CASNKDRGRYEQYF.

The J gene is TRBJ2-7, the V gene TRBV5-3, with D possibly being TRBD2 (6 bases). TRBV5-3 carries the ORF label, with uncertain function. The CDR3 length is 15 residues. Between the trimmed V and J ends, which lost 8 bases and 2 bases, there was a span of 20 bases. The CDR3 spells CASSSSGSGTYEQYF. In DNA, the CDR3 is TGTGCCAGTTCCTCTAGTGGTAGCGGAACCTACGAGCAGTACTTC.

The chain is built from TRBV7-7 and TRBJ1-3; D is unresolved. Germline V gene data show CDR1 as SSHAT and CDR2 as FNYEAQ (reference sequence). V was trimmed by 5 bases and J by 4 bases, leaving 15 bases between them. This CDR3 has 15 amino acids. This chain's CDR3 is CASSPARRVGNTIYF. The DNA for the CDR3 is TGTGCCAGCAGCCCCGCCAGGAGGGTGGGAAACACCATATATTTT.

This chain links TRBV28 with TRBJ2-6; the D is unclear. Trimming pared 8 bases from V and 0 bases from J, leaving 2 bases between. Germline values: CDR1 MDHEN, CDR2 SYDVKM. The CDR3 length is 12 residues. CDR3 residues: CASRSGANVLTF. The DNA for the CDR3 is TGTGCCAGCCGCTCTGGGGCCAACGTCCTGACTTTC.

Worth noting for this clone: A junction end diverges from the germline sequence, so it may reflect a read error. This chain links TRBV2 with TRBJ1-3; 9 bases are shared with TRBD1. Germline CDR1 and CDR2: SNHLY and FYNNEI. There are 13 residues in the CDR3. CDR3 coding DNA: TGTGCCAGCAGTGAAGCGCGATTACAGGGGGCTGGGTTT. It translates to CASSEARLQGAGF.

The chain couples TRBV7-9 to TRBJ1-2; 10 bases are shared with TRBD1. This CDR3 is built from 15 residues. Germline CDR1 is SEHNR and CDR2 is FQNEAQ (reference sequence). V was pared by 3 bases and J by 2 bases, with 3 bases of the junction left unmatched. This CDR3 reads CASSLGQGTNYGYTF. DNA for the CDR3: TGTGCCAGCAGCTTGGGACAGGGGACCAACTATGGCTACACCTTC.

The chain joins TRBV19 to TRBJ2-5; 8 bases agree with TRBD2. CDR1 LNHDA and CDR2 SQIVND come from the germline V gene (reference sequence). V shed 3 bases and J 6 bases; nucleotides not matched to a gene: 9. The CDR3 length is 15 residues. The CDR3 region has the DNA TGTGCCAGTAGTATCCCGGGACTAGGAGGGAAGACCCAGTACTTC. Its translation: CASSIPGLGGKTQYF.

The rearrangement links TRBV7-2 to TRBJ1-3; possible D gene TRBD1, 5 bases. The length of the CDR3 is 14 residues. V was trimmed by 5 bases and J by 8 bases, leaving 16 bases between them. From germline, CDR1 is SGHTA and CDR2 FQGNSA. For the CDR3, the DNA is TGTGCCAGCAGCCCGGGACTTGGGAGGGACACCATATATTTT. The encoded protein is CASSPGLGRDTIYF.

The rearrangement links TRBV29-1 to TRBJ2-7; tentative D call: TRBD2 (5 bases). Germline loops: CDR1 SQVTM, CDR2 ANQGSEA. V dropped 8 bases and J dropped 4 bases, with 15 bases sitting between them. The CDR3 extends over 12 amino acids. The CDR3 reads CSFRVGNYEQYF. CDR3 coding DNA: TGCAGCTTTAGGGTCGGGAATTACGAGCAGTACTTC.

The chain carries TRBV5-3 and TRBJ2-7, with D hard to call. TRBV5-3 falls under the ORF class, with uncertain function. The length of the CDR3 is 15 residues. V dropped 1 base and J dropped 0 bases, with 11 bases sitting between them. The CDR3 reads CARSLLQANSYEQYF. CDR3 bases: TGTGCCAGAAGCTTGCTCCAGGCAAACTCCTACGAGCAGTACTTC.

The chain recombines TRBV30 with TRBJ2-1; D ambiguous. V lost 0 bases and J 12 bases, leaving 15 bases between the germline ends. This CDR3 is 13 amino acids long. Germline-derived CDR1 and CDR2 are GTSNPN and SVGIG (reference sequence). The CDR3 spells CAWSVRPPGGQFF. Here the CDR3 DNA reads TGTGCCTGGAGTGTACGACCCCCCGGTGGGCAGTTCTTC.

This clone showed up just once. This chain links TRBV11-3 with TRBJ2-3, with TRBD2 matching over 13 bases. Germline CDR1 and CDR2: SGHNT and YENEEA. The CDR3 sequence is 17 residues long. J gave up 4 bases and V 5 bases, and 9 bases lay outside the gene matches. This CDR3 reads CASSDRRTSGGPDTQYF. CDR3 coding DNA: TGTGCCAGCAGCGACCGCAGGACTAGCGGGGGCCCAGATACGCAGTATTTT.

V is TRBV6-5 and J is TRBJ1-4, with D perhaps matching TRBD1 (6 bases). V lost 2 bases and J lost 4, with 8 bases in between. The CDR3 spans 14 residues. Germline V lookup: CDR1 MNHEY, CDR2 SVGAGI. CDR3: CASSYTQGNEKLFF. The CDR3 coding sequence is TGTGCCAGCAGTTACACACAGGGTAATGAAAAACTGTTTTTT.

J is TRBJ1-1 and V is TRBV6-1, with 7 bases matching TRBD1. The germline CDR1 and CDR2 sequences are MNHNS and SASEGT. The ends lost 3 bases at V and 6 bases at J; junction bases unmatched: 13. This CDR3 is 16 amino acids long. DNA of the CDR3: TGTGCCAGCAGTGAGTCCCGGGGACAGAGTAGCGCTGAAGCTTTCTTT. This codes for CASSESRGQSSAEAFF.

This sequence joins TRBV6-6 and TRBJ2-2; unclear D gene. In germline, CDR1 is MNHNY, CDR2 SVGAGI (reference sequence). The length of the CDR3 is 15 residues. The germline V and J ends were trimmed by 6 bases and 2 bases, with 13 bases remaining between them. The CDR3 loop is CASSLGLFNTGELFF. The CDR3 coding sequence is TGTGCCAGCAGCCTGGGCCTCTTTAACACCGGGGAGCTGTTTTTT.

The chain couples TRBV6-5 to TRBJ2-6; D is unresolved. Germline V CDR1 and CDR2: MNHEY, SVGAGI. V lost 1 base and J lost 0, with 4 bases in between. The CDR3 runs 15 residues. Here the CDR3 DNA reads TGTGCCAGCAGTTACTTGCACTCTGGGGCCAACGTCCTGACTTTC. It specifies CASSYLHSGANVLTF.

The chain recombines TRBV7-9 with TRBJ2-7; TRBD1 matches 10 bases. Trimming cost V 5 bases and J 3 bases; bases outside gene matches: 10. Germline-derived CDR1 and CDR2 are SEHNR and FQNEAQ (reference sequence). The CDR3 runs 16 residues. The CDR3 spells CASSPPYRTGGYEQYF. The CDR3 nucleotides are TGTGCCAGCAGCCCGCCGTATAGGACAGGGGGCTACGAGCAGTACTTC.

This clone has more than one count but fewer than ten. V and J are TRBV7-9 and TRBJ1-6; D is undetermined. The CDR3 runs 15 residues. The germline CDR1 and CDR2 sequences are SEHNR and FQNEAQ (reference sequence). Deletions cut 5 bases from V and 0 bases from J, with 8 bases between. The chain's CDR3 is CASSRRSSYNSPLHF. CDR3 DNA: TGTGCCAGCAGCCGTAGGAGCTCCTATAATTCACCCCTCCACTTT.

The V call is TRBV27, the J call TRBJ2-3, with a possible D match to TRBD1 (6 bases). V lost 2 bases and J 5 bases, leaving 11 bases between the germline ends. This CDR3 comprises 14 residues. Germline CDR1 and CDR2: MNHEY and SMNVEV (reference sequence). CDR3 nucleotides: TGTGCCAGCAGTTTACAGGGGATCGGAGATACGCAGTATTTT. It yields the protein CASSLQGIGDTQYF.

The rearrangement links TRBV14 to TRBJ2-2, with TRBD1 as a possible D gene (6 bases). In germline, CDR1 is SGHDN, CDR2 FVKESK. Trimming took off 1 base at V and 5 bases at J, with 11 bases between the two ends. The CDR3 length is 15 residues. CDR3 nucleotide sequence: TGTGCCAGCAGCCAAGTACAGGGTGGAACCGGGGAGCTGTTTTTT. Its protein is CASSQVQGGTGELFF.

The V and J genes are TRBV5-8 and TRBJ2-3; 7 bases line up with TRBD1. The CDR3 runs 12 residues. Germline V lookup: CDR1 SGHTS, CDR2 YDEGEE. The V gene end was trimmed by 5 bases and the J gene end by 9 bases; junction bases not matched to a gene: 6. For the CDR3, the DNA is TGTGCCAGCAGACGACAGGGTTACACGCAGTATTTT. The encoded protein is CASRRQGYTQYF.

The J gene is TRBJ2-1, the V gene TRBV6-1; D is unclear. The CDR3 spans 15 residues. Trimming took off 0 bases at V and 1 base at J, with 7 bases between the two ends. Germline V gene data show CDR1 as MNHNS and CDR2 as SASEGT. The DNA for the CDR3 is TGTGCCAGCAGTGAAGCGGGCAGATCCTACAATGAGCAGTTCTTC. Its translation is CASSEAGRSYNEQFF.

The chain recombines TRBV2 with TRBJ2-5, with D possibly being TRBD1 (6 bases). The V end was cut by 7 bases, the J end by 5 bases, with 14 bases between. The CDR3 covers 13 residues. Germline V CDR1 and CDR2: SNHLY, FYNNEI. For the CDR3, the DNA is TGTGCCAGCATCGACAGGTTTTTGGAGACCCAGTACTTC. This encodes CASIDRFLETQYF.

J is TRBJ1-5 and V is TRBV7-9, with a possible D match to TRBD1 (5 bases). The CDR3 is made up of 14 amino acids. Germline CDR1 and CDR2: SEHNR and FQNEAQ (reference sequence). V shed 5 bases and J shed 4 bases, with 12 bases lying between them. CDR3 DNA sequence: TGTGCCAGCAGCCGTTCAGGGAAGAATCAGCCCCAGCATTTT. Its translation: CASSRSGKNQPQHF.

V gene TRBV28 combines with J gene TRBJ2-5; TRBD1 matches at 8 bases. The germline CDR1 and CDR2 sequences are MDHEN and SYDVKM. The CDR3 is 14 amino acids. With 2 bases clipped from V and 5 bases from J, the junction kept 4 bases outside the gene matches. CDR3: CASSLQGAEETQYF. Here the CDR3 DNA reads TGTGCCAGCAGTTTACAGGGGGCGGAGGAGACCCAGTACTTC.

CDR3 residues: CASTSRVEDSPLHF. The CDR3 DNA sequence: TGTGCCTCAACCTCCAGGGTTGAGGATTCACCCCTCCACTTT. The rearrangement links TRBV30 to TRBJ1-6; possible D gene TRBD1, 5 bases. From germline, CDR1 is GTSNPN and CDR2 SVGIG (reference sequence). CDR3 length equals 14 residues. Trimming took off 7 bases at V and 8 bases at J, with 18 bases between the two ends. Drawing the rest from reference TRBV30 and TRBJ1-6, the complete variable domain is SQTIHQWPATLVQPVGSPLSLECTVEGTSNPNLYWYRQAAGRGLQLLFYSVGIGQISSEVPQNLSASRPQDRQFILSSKKLLLSDSGFYLCASTSRVEDSPLHFGNGTRLTVT.